Shown below are 18 T cell receptor beta chains from a single sample sequenced in a study of blood T cell repertoires in COVID-19. Sequenced by immunoSEQ multiplex PCR; TCRdb stores in-frame clones only, minus some. The table shows around 270,000 clones, with 84% occurring only once. The material sequenced was peripheral blood. These receptors came from a woman aged 40-49 years who had recovered from COVID-19.

The gene calls are TRBV12-3 or TRBV12-4 and TRBJ2-7, with D unresolved. The CDR3 loop spans 12 amino acids. V was cut by 3 bases and J by 3 bases, with 6 bases left in between. DNA of the CDR3: TGTGCCAGCAGTTTGAGTTTCTACGAGCAGTACTTC. This translates into CASSLSFYEQYF.

This clone was picked up one time. The chain has TRBV4-2 and TRBJ2-1; 9 bases agree with TRBD2. CDR3 size: 16 residues. Losses at the gene ends were 0 bases for V and 0 bases for J; bases not matched to a gene: 0. From germline, CDR1 is LGHNA and CDR2 YNFKEQ. The CDR3, as DNA: TGTGCCAGCAGCCAAGATAGCGGGAGCTCCTACAATGAGCAGTTCTTC. Protein sequence: CASSQDSGSSYNEQFF.

The chain has TRBV28 and TRBJ2-7; 7 nucleotides match TRBD1. This CDR3 spans 15 amino acids. The germline CDR1 and CDR2 sequences are MDHEN and SYDVKM. The trim removed 3 bases at V and 2 bases at J, leaving 7 bases unmatched. The CDR3 DNA reads TGTGCCAGCAGTTTCTGGACAGGCTACACCTACGAGCAGTACTTC. This gives the protein CASSFWTGYTYEQYF. Together with reference TRBV28 and TRBJ2-7, the CDR3 gives the full variable domain: DVKVTQSSRYLVKRTGEKVFLECVQDMDHENMFWYRQDPGLGLRLIYFSYDVKMKEKGDIPEGYSVSREKKERFSLILESASTNQTSMYLCASSFWTGYTYEQYFGPGTRLTVT.

CDR3 DNA sequence: TGCGCCAGCAGCCCCCTACCCGCCTCGCTCGGGGAGCTGTTTTTT. Translated, it gives CASSPLPASLGELFF. The chain employs TRBV4-1 and TRBJ2-2, with D uncertain. This CDR3 contains 15 residues. Germline CDR1 is MGHRA and CDR2 is YSYEKL. V was cut by 4 bases and J by 7 bases, with 16 bases left in between.

The chain couples TRBV5-1 to TRBJ2-1; possibly TRBD1 for D (6 bases). This CDR3 has 12 residues. V was shortened by 1 base and J by 10 bases, with 9 bases between the two germline ends. From germline, CDR1 is SGHRS and CDR2 YFSETQ. CDR3 nucleotide sequence: TGCGCCAGCAGCTTGTTTGGGACAGAGCAGTTCTTC. The encoded protein is CASSLFGTEQFF.

V usage is TRBV15 and J usage is TRBJ1-1, with 9 nucleotides matching TRBD1. The J segment lost 4 bases and the V segment lost 0 bases, leaving 12 bases of the junction unmatched. Germline V CDR1 and CDR2: LNHNV, YYDKDF (reference sequence). There are 18 residues in the CDR3. The CDR3 protein is CATSRDQRQGDGGTEAFF. The CDR3 nucleotides are TGTGCCACCAGCAGAGATCAGAGACAGGGGGATGGTGGCACTGAAGCTTTCTTT.

The chain has TRBV29-1 and TRBJ1-2; D possibly corresponds to TRBD1 (6 bases). The germline V gene has CDR1 SQVTM and CDR2 ANQGSEA. The CDR3 is 13 amino acids. V lost 0 bases to trimming and J lost 2 bases, with 7 bases between them. The CDR3 DNA reads as TGCAGCGTTGAAGACGGACAGAACTATGGCTACACCTTC. Translation gives CSVEDGQNYGYTF.

This chain links TRBV11-3 with TRBJ2-7, with 7 bases lining up with TRBD1. CDR1 and CDR2 from the germline V gene are SGHNT and YENEEA. V was pared by 3 bases and J by 2 bases, with 4 bases of the junction left unmatched. The CDR3 is made up of 14 amino acids. CDR3 sequence (DNA): TGTGCCAGCAGCTTCCAGGGGGAAGCCTACGAGCAGTACTTC. Its protein product is CASSFQGEAYEQYF.

The chain links TRBV30 to TRBJ1-1; D unclear. Germline V lookup: CDR1 GTSNPN, CDR2 SVGIG (reference sequence). The V gene lost 0 bases and the J gene lost 3 bases, with 8 bases spanning the gap. This CDR3 region has 13 residues. This chain's CDR3 is CAWSVLSDTEAFF. The CDR3 region has the DNA TGTGCCTGGAGTGTACTGTCGGACACTGAAGCTTTCTTT.

This chain joins TRBV30 and TRBJ1-5; no clear D gene. Germline loops: CDR1 GTSNPN, CDR2 SVGIG (reference sequence). The V gene lost 2 bases and the J gene lost 2 bases, with 7 bases spanning the gap. The CDR3 contains 13 residues. CDR3 in amino acids: CAWSYEGNQPQHF. CDR3 in DNA: TGTGCCTGGAGTTATGAGGGCAATCAGCCCCAGCATTTT.

V and J are TRBV11-2 and TRBJ1-6, with a possible D match to TRBD1 (5 bases). The CDR3 loop spans 15 amino acids. Trimming shortened V by 4 bases and J by 7 bases, and 14 bases separated the two germline ends. Germline CDR1 is SGHAT and CDR2 is FQNNGV. CDR3 residues: CASSSHRGLNSPLHF. Written as DNA, the CDR3 is TGTGCCAGCAGCTCCCATAGGGGCCTAAATTCACCCCTCCACTTT.

In its sample, this clone was seen a few times. The CDR3 loop is CASSKGQGGQPQHF. CDR3 coding DNA: TGTGCCAGCAGTAAAGGACAGGGCGGGCAGCCCCAGCATTTT. The V call is TRBV27, the J call TRBJ1-5; 8 bases line up with TRBD1. V lost 5 bases, J lost 7 bases, and 7 bases stayed unmatched. The CDR3 extends over 14 amino acids. Germline values: CDR1 MNHEY, CDR2 SMNVEV (reference sequence).

The V call is TRBV2, the J call TRBJ2-1, with 11 bases lining up with TRBD2. CDR1 is SNHLY, CDR2 FYNNEI, per germline. This CDR3 spans 15 amino acids. V lost 7 bases and J lost 6; bases outside the gene matches: 8. CDR3 sequence: CASKELAGGVNEQFF. In DNA form, the CDR3 reads TGTGCCAGCAAAGAGCTAGCGGGGGGTGTCAATGAGCAGTTCTTC.

V is TRBV5-5 and J is TRBJ2-2; 7 bases map to TRBD1. CDR1 is SGHKS, CDR2 YYEKEE, per germline (reference sequence). The CDR3 contains 16 residues. The V and J ends lost 3 bases and 0 bases, in that order; junction bases with no gene match: 5. The CDR3 DNA is TGTGCCAGCAGCTCCTGGACAGGTGCGAACACCGGGGAGCTGTTTTTT. Its translation is CASSSWTGANTGELFF.

This chain links TRBV9 with TRBJ2-7; 9 bases agree with TRBD2. CDR1 SGDLS and CDR2 YYNGEE come from the germline V gene. The CDR3 runs to 17 residues. J lost 5 bases, V lost 0 bases, and 12 bases had no gene match. CDR3 residues: CASSVGFSGGLLNEQYF. As DNA, the CDR3 is TGTGCCAGCAGCGTAGGTTTTAGCGGGGGACTACTGAACGAGCAGTACTTC.

The chain employs TRBV20-1 and TRBJ2-7, with D unresolved. The germline V gene has CDR1 DFQATT and CDR2 SNEGSKA (reference sequence). The V gene lost 5 bases and the J gene lost 6 bases, with 11 bases spanning the gap. The CDR3 extends over 11 amino acids. The CDR3 here is CSAYLRGEQYF. CDR3 sequence (DNA): TGCAGTGCTTACCTTAGAGGCGAGCAGTACTTC.

The chain couples TRBV18 to TRBJ2-7; TRBD1 matches 9 bases. V lost 5 bases to trimming and J lost 5 bases; unmatched junction nucleotides: 10. This CDR3 is built from 15 residues. Germline CDR1 KGHSH, CDR2 LQKENI. The DNA for the CDR3 is TGTGCCAGCTCAGGATCCGGGACAGGGCGCCACGAGCAGTACTTC. It is translated as CASSGSGTGRHEQYF.

The chain couples TRBV11-2 to TRBJ1-2; weak D call: TRBD1 (5 bases). Germline V gives CDR1 SGHAT, CDR2 FQNNGV. The CDR3 has 15 amino acids. V was shortened by 2 bases and J by 7 bases, with 17 bases between the two germline ends. CDR3 nucleotide sequence: TGTGCCAGCAGCTTACCTCAGGGCCCACACCTTGGCTACACCTTC. Translation gives CASSLPQGPHLGYTF.